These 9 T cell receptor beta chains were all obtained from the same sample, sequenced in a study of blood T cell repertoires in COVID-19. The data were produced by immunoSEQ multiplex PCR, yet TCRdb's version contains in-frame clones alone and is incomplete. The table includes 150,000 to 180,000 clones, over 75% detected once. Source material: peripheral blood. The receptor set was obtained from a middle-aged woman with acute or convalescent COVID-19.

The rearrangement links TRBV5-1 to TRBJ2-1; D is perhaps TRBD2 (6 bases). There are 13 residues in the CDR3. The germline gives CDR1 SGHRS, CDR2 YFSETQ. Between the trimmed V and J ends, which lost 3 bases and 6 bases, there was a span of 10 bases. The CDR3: CASSSLAANEQFF. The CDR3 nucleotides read TGCGCCAGCAGCTCGTTAGCGGCCAATGAGCAGTTCTTC.

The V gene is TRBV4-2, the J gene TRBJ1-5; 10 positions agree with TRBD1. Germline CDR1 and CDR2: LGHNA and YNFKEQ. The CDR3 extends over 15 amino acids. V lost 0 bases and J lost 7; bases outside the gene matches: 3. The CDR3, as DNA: TGTGCCAGCAGCCAAGAGGACAGGGGGGGGCAGCCCCAGCATTTT. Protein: CASSQEDRGGQPQHF.

The CDR3 DNA follows: TGTGCCAGCAGCTTAGAGTTGCGTGAGCAGTTCTTC. It specifies CASSLELREQFF. J is TRBJ2-1 and V is TRBV7-2; no clear D gene. V lost 1 base to trimming and J lost 9 bases, with 7 bases between them. The CDR3 is 12 amino acids. The V gene's germline CDR1 is SGHTA and CDR2 FQGNSA.

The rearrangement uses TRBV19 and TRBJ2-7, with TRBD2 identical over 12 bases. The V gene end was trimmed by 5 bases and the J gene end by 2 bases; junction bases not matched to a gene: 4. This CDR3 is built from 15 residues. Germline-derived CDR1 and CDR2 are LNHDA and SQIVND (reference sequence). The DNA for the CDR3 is TGTGCCAGTAGTTTCTCTAGCGGGGGGGCCTACGAGCAGTACTTC. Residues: CASSFSSGGAYEQYF.

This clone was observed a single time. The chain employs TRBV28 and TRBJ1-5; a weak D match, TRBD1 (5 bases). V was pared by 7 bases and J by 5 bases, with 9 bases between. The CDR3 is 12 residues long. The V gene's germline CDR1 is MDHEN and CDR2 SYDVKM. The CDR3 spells CASTSGDQPQHF. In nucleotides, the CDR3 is TGTGCCAGCACCTCGGGGGATCAGCCCCAGCATTTT.

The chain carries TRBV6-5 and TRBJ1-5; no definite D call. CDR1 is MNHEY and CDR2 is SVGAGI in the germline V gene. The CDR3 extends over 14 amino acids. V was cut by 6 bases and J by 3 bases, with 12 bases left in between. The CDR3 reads CASRPGTDNQPQHF. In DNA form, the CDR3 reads TGTGCCAGCAGGCCCGGTACAGACAATCAGCCCCAGCATTTT.

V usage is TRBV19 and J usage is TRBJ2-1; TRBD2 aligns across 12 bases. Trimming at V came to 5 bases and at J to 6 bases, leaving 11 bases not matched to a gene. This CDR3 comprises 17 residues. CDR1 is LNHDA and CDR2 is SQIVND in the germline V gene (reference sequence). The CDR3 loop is CASSPLPRLAGVNEQFF. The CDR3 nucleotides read TGTGCCAGTAGTCCCCTCCCCAGACTAGCGGGGGTCAATGAGCAGTTCTTC.

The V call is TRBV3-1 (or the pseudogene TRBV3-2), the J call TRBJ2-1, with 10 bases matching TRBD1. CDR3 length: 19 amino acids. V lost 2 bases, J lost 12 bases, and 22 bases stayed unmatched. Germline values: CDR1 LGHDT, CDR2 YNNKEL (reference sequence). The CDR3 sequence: CASSQQSSTRDRGSRRQFF. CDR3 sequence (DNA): TGTGCCAGCAGCCAACAATCTTCGACTCGGGACAGGGGTTCTAGGAGGCAGTTCTTC.

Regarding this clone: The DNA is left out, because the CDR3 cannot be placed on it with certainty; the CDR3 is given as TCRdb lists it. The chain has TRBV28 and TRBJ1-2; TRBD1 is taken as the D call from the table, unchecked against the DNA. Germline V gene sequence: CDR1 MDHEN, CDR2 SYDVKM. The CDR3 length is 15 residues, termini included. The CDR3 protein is CASSILGMGAGGYTF.